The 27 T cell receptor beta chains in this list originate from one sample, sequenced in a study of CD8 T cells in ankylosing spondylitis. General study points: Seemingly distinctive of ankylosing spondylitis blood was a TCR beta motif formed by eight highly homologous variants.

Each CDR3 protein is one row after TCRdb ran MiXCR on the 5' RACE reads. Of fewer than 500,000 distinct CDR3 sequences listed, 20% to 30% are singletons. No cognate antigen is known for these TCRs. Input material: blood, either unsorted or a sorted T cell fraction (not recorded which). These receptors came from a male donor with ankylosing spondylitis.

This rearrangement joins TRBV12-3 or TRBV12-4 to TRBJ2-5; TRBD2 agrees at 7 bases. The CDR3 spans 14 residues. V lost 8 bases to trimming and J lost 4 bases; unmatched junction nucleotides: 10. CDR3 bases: TGTGCCAGCGCCTTAGCGGGCGGGGGAGAGACCCAGTACTTC. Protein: CASALAGGGETQYF.

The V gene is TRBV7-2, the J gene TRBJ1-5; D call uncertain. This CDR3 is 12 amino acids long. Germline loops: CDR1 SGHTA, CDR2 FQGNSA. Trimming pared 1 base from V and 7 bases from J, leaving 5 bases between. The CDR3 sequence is CASSLVWQPQHF. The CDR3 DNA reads TGTGCCAGCAGCTTAGTGTGGCAGCCCCAGCATTTT.

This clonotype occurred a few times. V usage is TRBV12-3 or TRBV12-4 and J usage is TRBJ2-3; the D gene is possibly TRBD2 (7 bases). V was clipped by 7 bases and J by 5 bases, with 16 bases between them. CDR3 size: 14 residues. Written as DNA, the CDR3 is TGTGCCAGCAAGGACAGCGGGACAATAGATACGCAGTATTTT. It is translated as CASKDSGTIDTQYF.

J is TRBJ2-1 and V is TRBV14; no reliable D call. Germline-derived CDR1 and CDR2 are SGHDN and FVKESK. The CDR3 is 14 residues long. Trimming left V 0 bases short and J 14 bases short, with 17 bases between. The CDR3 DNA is TGTGCCAGCAGCCAAGAAAAGAGTAGCCGACGGGAGTTCTTC. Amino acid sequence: CASSQEKSSRREFF. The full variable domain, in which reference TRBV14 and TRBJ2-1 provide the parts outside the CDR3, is EAGVTQFPSHSVIEKGQTVTLRCDPISGHDNLYWYRRVMGKEIKFLLHFVKESKQDESGMPNNRFLAERTGGTYSTLKVQPAELEDSGVYFCASSQEKSSRREFFGPGTRLTVL.

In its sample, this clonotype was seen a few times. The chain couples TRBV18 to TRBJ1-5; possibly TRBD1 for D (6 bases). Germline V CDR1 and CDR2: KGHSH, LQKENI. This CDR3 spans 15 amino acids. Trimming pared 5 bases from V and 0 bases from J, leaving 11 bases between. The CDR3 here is CASSERGISNQPQHF. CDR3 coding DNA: TGTGCCAGCTCAGAAAGGGGGATTAGCAATCAGCCCCAGCATTTT.

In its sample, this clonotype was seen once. The DNA for the CDR3 is TGTGCTAGTGGTTTGTTGCCCCAAGGTCAGCCCCAGCATTTT. Amino acid sequence: CASGLLPQGQPQHF. This rearrangement joins TRBV12-5 to TRBJ1-5; D unresolved. Germline-derived CDR1 and CDR2 are LGHNT and FRNRAP. The CDR3 covers 14 residues. V was shortened by 2 bases and J by 6 bases, with 11 bases between the two germline ends.

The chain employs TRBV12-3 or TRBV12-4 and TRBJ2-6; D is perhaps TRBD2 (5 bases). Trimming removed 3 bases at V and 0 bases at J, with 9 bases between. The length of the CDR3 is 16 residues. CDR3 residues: CASSLRRGSGANVLTF. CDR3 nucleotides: TGTGCCAGCAGTTTGAGACGGGGCTCTGGGGCCAACGTCCTGACTTTC.

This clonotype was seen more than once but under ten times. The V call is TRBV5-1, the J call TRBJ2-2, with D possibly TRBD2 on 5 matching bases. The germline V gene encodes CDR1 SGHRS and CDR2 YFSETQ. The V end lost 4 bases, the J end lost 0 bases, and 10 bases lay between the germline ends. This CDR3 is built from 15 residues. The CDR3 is CASSPDGTNTGELFF. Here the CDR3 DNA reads TGCGCCAGCAGCCCGGACGGGACGAACACCGGGGAGCTGTTTTTT.

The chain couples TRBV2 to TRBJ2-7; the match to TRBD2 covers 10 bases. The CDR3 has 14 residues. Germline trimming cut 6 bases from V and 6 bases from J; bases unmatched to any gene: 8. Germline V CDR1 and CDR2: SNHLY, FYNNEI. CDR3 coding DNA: TGTGCCAGCAGCCTAGCGGGAGAGGGATGCGAGCAGTACGTC. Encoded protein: CASSLAGEGCEQYV.

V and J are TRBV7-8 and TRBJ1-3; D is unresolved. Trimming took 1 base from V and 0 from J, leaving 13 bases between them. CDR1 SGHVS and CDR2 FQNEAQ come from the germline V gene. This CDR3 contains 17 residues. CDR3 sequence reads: CASSLGAGGYSGNTIYF. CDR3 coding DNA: TGTGCCAGCAGCTTAGGAGCGGGCGGATACTCTGGAAACACCATATATTTT. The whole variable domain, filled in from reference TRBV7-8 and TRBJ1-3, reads GAGVSQSPRYKVAKRGQDVALRCDPISGHVSLFWYQQALGQGPEFLTYFQNEAQLDKSGLPSDRFFAERPEGSVSTLKIQRTQQEDSAVYLCASSLGAGGYSGNTIYFGEGSWLTVV.

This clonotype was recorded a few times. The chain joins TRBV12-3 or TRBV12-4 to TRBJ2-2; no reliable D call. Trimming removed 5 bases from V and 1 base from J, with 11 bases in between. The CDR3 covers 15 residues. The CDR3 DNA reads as TGTGCCAGCAGTCCCGGTGGGCAGAACACCGGGGAGCTGTTTTTT. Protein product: CASSPGGQNTGELFF.

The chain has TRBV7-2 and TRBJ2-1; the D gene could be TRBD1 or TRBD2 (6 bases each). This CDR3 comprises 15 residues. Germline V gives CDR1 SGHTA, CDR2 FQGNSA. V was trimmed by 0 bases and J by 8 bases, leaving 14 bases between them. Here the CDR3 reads CASSLAFGGRDEQFF. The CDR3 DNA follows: TGTGCCAGCAGCTTAGCTTTCGGGGGCAGGGATGAGCAGTTCTTC. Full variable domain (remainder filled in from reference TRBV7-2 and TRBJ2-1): GAGVSQSPSNKVTEKGKDVELRCDPISGHTALYWYRQSLGQGLEFLIYFQGNSAPDKSGLPSDRFSAERTGGSVSTLTIQRTQQEDSAVYLCASSLAFGGRDEQFFGPGTRLTVL.

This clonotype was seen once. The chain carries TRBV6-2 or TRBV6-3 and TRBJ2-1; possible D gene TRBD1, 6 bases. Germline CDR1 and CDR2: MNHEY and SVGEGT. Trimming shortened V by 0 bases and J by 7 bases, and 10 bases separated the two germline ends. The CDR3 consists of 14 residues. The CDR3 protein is CASSYSRGRNEQFF. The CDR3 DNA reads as TGTGCCAGCAGTTACTCGAGGGGGAGAAATGAGCAGTTCTTC.

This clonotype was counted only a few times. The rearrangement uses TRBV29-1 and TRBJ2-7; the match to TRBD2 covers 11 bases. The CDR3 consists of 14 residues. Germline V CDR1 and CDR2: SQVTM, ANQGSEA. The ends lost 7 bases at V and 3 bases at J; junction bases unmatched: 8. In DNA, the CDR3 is TGCAGCGCCGGAGCTAGCGGGAGGATCTACGAGCAGTACTTC. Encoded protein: CSAGASGRIYEQYF.

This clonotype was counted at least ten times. CDR3 residues: CASSSGLAGFNEQYV. The CDR3 DNA reads as TGTGCCAGCAGCTCAGGACTAGCGGGATTTAACGAGCAGTACGTC. The rearrangement joins TRBV7-9 to TRBJ2-7; 12 nucleotides line up with TRBD2. Germline-derived CDR1 and CDR2 are SEHNR and FQNEAQ (reference sequence). The CDR3 length is 15 residues. J lost 5 bases, V lost 4 bases, and 6 bases had no gene match.

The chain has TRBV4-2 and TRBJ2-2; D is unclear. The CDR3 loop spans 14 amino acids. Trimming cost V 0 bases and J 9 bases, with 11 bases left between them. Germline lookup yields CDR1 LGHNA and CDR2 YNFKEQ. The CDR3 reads CASSQDLEQWELFF. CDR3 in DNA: TGTGCCAGCAGCCAAGATTTGGAACAGTGGGAGCTGTTTTTT.

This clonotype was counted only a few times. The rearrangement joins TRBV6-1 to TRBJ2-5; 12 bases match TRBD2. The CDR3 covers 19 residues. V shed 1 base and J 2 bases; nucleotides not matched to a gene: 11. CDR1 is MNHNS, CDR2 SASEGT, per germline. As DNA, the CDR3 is TGTGCCAGCAGTGAAGGGAAGACTAGCGGGAGTGGATATCAAGAGACCCAGTACTTC. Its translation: CASSEGKTSGSGYQETQYF.

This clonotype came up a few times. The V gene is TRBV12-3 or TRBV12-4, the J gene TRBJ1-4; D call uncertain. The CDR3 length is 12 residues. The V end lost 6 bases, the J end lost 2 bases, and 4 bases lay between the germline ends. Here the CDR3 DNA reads TGTGCCAGCAGCCGGACTAATGAAAAACTGTTTTTT. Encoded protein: CASSRTNEKLFF.

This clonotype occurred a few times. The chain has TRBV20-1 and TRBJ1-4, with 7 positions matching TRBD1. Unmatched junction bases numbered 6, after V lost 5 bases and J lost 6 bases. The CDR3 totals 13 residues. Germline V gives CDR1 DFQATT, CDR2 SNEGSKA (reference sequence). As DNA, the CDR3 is TGCAGTGCTCAGACAGGGTGGGATGAAAAACTGTTTTTT. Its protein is CSAQTGWDEKLFF.

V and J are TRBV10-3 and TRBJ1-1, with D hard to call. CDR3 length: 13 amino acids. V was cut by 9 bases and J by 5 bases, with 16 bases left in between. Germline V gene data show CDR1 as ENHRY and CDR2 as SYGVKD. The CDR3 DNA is TGTGCCATTCTCCGGGCCGGGGAGACTGAAGCTTTCTTT. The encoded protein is CAILRAGETEAFF.

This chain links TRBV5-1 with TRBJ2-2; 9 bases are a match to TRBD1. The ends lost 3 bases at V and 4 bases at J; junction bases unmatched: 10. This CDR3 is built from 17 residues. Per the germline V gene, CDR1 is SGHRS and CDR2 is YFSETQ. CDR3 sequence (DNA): TGCGCCAGCAGCTCGAATCCCGGGACAGGGTCCACCGGGGAGCTGTTTTTT. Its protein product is CASSSNPGTGSTGELFF.

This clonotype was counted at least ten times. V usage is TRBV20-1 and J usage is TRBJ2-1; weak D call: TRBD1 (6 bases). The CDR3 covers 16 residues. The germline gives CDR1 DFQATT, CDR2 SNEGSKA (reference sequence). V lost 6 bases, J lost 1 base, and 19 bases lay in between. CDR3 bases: TGCAGTGCAGAAGGGGGACATCTGGGATCCTACAATGAGCAGTTCTTC. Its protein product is CSAEGGHLGSYNEQFF.

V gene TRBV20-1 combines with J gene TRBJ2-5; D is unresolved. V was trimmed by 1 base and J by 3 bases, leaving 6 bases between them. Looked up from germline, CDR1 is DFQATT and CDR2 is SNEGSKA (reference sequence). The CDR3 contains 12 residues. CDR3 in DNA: TGCAGTGCTAGAGTACCGGAAGAGACCCAGTACTTC. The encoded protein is CSARVPEETQYF.

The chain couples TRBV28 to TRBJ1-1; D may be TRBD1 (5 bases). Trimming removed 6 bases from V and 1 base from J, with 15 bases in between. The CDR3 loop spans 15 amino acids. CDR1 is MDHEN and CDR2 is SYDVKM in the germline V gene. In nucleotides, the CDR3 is TGTGCCAGCAGATTACCCCAGGGTGGGAACACTGAAGCTTTCTTT. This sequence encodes CASRLPQGGNTEAFF.

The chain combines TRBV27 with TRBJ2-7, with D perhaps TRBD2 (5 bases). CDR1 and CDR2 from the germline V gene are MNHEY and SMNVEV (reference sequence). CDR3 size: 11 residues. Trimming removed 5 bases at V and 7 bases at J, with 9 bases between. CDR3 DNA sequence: TGTGCCAGCAGTCCTACGGGGGAGCAGTACTTC. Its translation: CASSPTGEQYF.

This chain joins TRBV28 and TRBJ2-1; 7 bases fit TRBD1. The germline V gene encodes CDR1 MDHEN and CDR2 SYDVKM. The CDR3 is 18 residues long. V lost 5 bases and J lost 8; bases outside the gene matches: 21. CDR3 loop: CASSRGQSKTFEDDEQFF. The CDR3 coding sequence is TGTGCCAGCAGTCGGGGACAGTCCAAAACTTTCGAAGACGATGAGCAGTTCTTC.

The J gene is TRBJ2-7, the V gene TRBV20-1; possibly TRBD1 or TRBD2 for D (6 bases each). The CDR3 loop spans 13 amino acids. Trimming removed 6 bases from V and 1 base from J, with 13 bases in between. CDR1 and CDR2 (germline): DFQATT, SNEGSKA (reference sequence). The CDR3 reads CSAKWGASYEQYF. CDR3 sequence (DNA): TGCAGTGCAAAATGGGGGGCGTCCTACGAGCAGTACTTC.